This passage covers 27 T cell receptor beta chains from one sample sequenced in a study of cytomegalovirus exposure and HLA in healthy donors. Here immunoSEQ multiplex PCR was the method, and the copy in TCRdb shows in-frame clones only, minus some. The sample records about 260,000 clones, 80% to 95% being singletons. Source material: PBMCs. All receptors come from a woman aged 25 to 39 in good health and CMV-seronegative.

The chain is built from TRBV9 and TRBJ2-7, with 11 bases fitting TRBD1. The CDR3 runs 15 residues. Trimming cost V 4 bases and J 6 bases; bases outside gene matches: 9. Germline loops: CDR1 SGDLS, CDR2 YYNGEE. In DNA, the CDR3 is TGTGCCAGCAGCTTGTCCGGGACAGGGGGTAGCGAGCAGTACTTC. It encodes CASSLSGTGGSEQYF.

The rearrangement links TRBV11-2 to TRBJ2-7; 9 bases agree with TRBD1. Germline CDR1 is SGHAT and CDR2 is FQNNGV. This CDR3 region has 17 residues. Losses at the gene ends were 2 bases for V and 2 bases for J; bases not matched to a gene: 10. For the CDR3, the DNA is TGTGCCAGCAGCTTAAGGGGCTGGGGGACAGGGCCCTACGAGCAGTACTTC. Its translation: CASSLRGWGTGPYEQYF.

The chain carries TRBV28 and TRBJ1-5; D gene uncertain. The CDR3 runs 14 residues. CDR1 is MDHEN, CDR2 SYDVKM, per germline. The V end was cut by 6 bases, the J end by 0 bases, with 9 bases between. CDR3 residues: CASSQVGSNQPQHF. The CDR3 region has the DNA TGTGCCAGCAGCCAGGTGGGTAGCAATCAGCCCCAGCATTTT.

The chain recombines TRBV4-3 with TRBJ1-3; D is perhaps TRBD1 (5 bases). The V and J ends lost 1 base and 0 bases respectively, with 13 bases between them. Per germline, CDR1 LGHNA and CDR2 YSLEER. The CDR3 is made up of 17 amino acids. CDR3 sequence reads: CASSQGEGLGSGNTIYF. CDR3 sequence (DNA): TGCGCCAGCAGCCAAGGAGAGGGGCTGGGCTCTGGAAACACCATATATTTT.

The chain joins TRBV7-2 to TRBJ1-4; TRBD1 matches 8 bases. Germline values: CDR1 SGHTA, CDR2 FQGNSA. V lost 4 bases and J lost 7; bases outside the gene matches: 8. The CDR3 has 15 amino acids. CDR3 DNA sequence: TGTGCCAGCAGCTACGTCAGGGGGCTGAGTGAAAAACTGTTTTTT. It specifies CASSYVRGLSEKLFF.

The chain combines TRBV5-1 with TRBJ1-1; no reliable D call. The CDR3 totals 12 residues. V lost 0 bases and J 8 bases, leaving 8 bases between the germline ends. CDR1 is SGHRS, CDR2 YFSETQ, per germline. The chain's CDR3 is CASSLVGVEAFF. The CDR3 coding sequence is TGCGCCAGCAGCTTGGTAGGCGTAGAAGCTTTCTTT.

The gene calls are TRBV27 and TRBJ2-3; 11 nucleotides line up with TRBD2. The CDR3 totals 15 residues. V gave up 3 bases and J gave up 5 bases; unmatched junction bases: 4. CDR1 and CDR2 (germline): MNHEY, SMNVEV (reference sequence). The CDR3 nucleotides are TGTGCCAGCAGTTTTCGACTAGCGGGATTAGATACGCAGTATTTT. This gives the protein CASSFRLAGLDTQYF.

In DNA, the CDR3 is TGCGCCAGCAGCCAGACCCTAGGGACTGCCTACGAGCAGTACTTC. Amino acids: CASSQTLGTAYEQYF. The J gene is TRBJ2-7, the V gene TRBV5-1; D might be TRBD2 (6 bases). CDR3 length: 15 residues. Germline CDR1 and CDR2: SGHRS and YFSETQ. The germline V and J ends were trimmed by 4 bases and 2 bases, with 16 bases remaining between them.

About this clone itself: Different DNA sequences within this sample yield the same CDR3. The chain uses TRBV19 and TRBJ2-7; possible D gene TRBD2, 7 bases. Germline assignment: CDR1 LNHDA and CDR2 SQIVND (reference sequence). The CDR3 contains 13 residues. Trimming pared 5 bases from V and 1 base from J, leaving 9 bases between. The CDR3 spells CASSGGASYEQYF. CDR3 nucleotides: TGTGCCAGTAGTGGGGGGGCTTCCTACGAGCAGTACTTC. Full variable domain (outside the CDR3, taken from reference TRBV19 and TRBJ2-7): DGGITQSPKYLFRKEGQNVTLSCEQNLNHDAMYWYRQDPGQGLRLIYYSQIVNDFQKGDIAEGYSVSREKKESFPLTVTSAQKNPTAFYLCASSGGASYEQYFGPGTRLTVT.

The chain uses TRBV9 and TRBJ1-2, with a possible D match to TRBD1 (5 bases). The CDR3 sequence is 13 residues long. Germline values: CDR1 SGDLS, CDR2 YYNGEE. V was clipped by 3 bases and J by 7 bases, with 13 bases between them. In nucleotides, the CDR3 is TGTGCCAGCAGCGCCGGGACTCATGGTGGCTACACCTTC. This encodes CASSAGTHGGYTF.

The chain carries TRBV7-3 and TRBJ2-2; TRBD2 is a possible D gene (6 bases). Germline V CDR1 and CDR2: SGHTA, FQGTGA. The CDR3 spans 18 residues. V was trimmed by 2 bases and J by 0 bases, leaving 16 bases between them. The CDR3 nucleotides are TGTGCCAGCAGCTTAGACCCCGCCGGGACTTCGAACACCGGGGAGCTGTTTTTT. It codes for CASSLDPAGTSNTGELFF.

The chain employs TRBV7-5 and TRBJ1-2. TRBV7-5 is a known pseudogene. CDR3 size: 15 residues. In nucleotides, the CDR3 is TGTGTCAGAAGCCCCGGGGAATGGCCGCACTATGGCTACACCTTC. Encoded protein: CVRSPGEWPHYGYTF.

V usage is TRBV29-1 and J usage is TRBJ2-1; 8 bases match TRBD2. The germline V gene encodes CDR1 SQVTM and CDR2 ANQGSEA. This CDR3 spans 12 amino acids. The junction had 4 bases not matched to a gene; V was cut back by 6 bases and J by 6 bases. CDR3 DNA sequence: TGCAGCGTGGGACTAGAAGTCAATGAGCAGTTCTTC. This gives the protein CSVGLEVNEQFF.

The rearrangement joins TRBV29-1 to TRBJ2-2; D gene ambiguous. Trimming stripped 6 bases from V and 5 bases from J, with 10 bases between. Per germline, CDR1 SQVTM and CDR2 ANQGSEA. The CDR3 covers 12 residues. The CDR3 here is CSVPTVTGELFF. The CDR3 region has the DNA TGCAGCGTGCCGACGGTTACCGGGGAGCTGTTTTTT.

The chain combines TRBV5-1 with TRBJ2-7; D is unclear. This CDR3 has 14 residues. Trimming left V 7 bases short and J 2 bases short, with 16 bases between. Germline values: CDR1 SGHRS, CDR2 YFSETQ. CDR3 in amino acids: CASLTRTDPYEQYF. The CDR3 DNA is TGCGCCAGCTTAACCCGGACCGACCCCTACGAGCAGTACTTC.

This clone was observed once. This chain uses TRBV7-2 with TRBJ1-1; D unresolved. The CDR3 sequence is 14 residues long. CDR1 is SGHTA, CDR2 FQGNSA, per germline. Trimming cost V 5 bases and J 2 bases, with 12 bases left between them. CDR3 coding DNA: TGTGCCAGCAGCCCGGACTTCCTCAACACTGAAGCTTTCTTT. It is translated as CASSPDFLNTEAFF.

The chain uses TRBV5-6 and TRBJ2-2, with D perhaps TRBD2 (5 bases). In germline, CDR1 is SGHDT, CDR2 YYEEEE. V was cut by 1 base and J by 1 base, with 8 bases left in between. The CDR3 is made up of 15 amino acids. CDR3 in amino acids: CASSLIGKNTGELFF. The CDR3 DNA sequence: TGTGCCAGCAGCTTGATCGGGAAGAACACCGGGGAGCTGTTTTTT.

This clone has more than one count but fewer than ten. V is TRBV7-2 and J is TRBJ2-7; D not resolved. This CDR3 has 11 amino acids. Germline lookup yields CDR1 SGHTA and CDR2 FQGNSA. Between the trimmed V and J ends, which lost 5 bases and 3 bases, there was a span of 5 bases. CDR3 sequence (DNA): TGTGCCAGCAGCCCCAACTACGAGCAGTACTTC. Protein: CASSPNYEQYF. Filled out from reference TRBV7-2 and TRBJ2-7, the complete variable domain reads GAGVSQSPSNKVTEKGKDVELRCDPISGHTALYWYRQSLGQGLEFLIYFQGNSAPDKSGLPSDRFSAERTGGSVSTLTIQRTQQEDSAVYLCASSPNYEQYFGPGTRLTVT.

V usage is TRBV14 and J usage is TRBJ2-7; D call uncertain. The CDR3 consists of 13 residues. Germline values: CDR1 SGHDN, CDR2 FVKESK. The germline V and J ends were trimmed by 1 base and 2 bases, with 6 bases remaining between them. CDR3 protein: CASSQVAAYEQYF. For the CDR3, the DNA is TGTGCCAGCAGCCAAGTCGCGGCCTACGAGCAGTACTTC.

The CDR3 bases are TGTGCCAGCAGTTACTCGGACAGGGGGCAAGGCGAGCAGTACTTC. Translating it yields CASSYSDRGQGEQYF. The chain uses TRBV6-5 and TRBJ2-7; TRBD1 matches 11 bases. Germline assignment: CDR1 MNHEY and CDR2 SVGAGI. The CDR3 has 15 residues. Unmatched junction bases numbered 4, after V lost 0 bases and J lost 6 bases.

This chain uses TRBV11-3 with TRBJ2-3; a possible D gene is TRBD2 (5 bases). The germline V and J ends were trimmed by 1 base and 5 bases, with 13 bases remaining between them. Germline V gene lookup returns CDR1 SGHNT and CDR2 YENEEA. The CDR3 consists of 15 residues. CDR3 region: CASSLAPSLQDTQYF. The CDR3 region has the DNA TGTGCCAGCAGCTTAGCCCCTAGCCTCCAAGATACGCAGTATTTT.

The chain joins TRBV7-3 to TRBJ2-5; D possibly corresponds to TRBD2 (5 bases). The V gene's germline CDR1 is SGHTA and CDR2 FQGTGA. CDR3 length: 13 residues. V lost 5 bases to trimming and J lost 0 bases, with 7 bases between them. For the CDR3, the DNA is TGTGCCAGCAGCCCGGACTACCAAGAGACCCAGTACTTC. Translating it yields CASSPDYQETQYF.

V is TRBV2 and J is TRBJ1-3, with D possibly TRBD1 on 6 matching bases. CDR1 SNHLY and CDR2 FYNNEI come from the germline V gene. V was cut by 6 bases and J by 0 bases, with 9 bases left in between. The CDR3 totals 14 residues. CDR3 residues: CASRDSHSGNTIYF. CDR3 DNA sequence: TGTGCCAGCAGGGACAGCCACTCTGGAAACACCATATATTTT.

The rearrangement joins TRBV30 to TRBJ2-7, with 14 bases matching TRBD2. V dropped 2 bases and J dropped 5; count of bases not matched to a gene: 11. CDR3 length: 17 amino acids. Germline V gene lookup returns CDR1 GTSNPN and CDR2 SVGIG (reference sequence). The CDR3 DNA is TGTGCCTGGAGTACTCTCCTTACGGGACTAGCGGGAGACGAGCAGTACTTC. Its translation is CAWSTLLTGLAGDEQYF.

The rearrangement uses TRBV5-6 and TRBJ2-1, with D hard to call. Per the germline V gene, CDR1 is SGHDT and CDR2 is YYEEEE. V lost 1 base, J lost 7 bases, and 9 bases lay in between. The CDR3 is 13 amino acids. DNA of the CDR3: TGTGCCAGCAGCTTGAGTTCCGATAATGAGCAGTTCTTC. It translates to CASSLSSDNEQFF.

The V and J genes are TRBV28 and TRBJ2-5; D unclear. Germline V gene sequence: CDR1 MDHEN, CDR2 SYDVKM. The CDR3 runs to 12 residues. Trimming left V 5 bases short and J 3 bases short, with 7 bases between. CDR3 residues: CASSPLEETQYF. In nucleotides, the CDR3 is TGTGCCAGCAGTCCCCTGGAAGAGACCCAGTACTTC.

The chain carries TRBV29-1 and TRBJ2-2, with a weak D call TRBD1 (6 bases). V dropped 2 bases and J dropped 6 bases, with 16 bases sitting between them. Germline lookup yields CDR1 SQVTM and CDR2 ANQGSEA. This CDR3 spans 15 amino acids. CDR3 DNA: TGCAGCGTTGAATCCGGGACAACTGAGGCCGGGGAGCTGTTTTTT. Protein: CSVESGTTEAGELFF.